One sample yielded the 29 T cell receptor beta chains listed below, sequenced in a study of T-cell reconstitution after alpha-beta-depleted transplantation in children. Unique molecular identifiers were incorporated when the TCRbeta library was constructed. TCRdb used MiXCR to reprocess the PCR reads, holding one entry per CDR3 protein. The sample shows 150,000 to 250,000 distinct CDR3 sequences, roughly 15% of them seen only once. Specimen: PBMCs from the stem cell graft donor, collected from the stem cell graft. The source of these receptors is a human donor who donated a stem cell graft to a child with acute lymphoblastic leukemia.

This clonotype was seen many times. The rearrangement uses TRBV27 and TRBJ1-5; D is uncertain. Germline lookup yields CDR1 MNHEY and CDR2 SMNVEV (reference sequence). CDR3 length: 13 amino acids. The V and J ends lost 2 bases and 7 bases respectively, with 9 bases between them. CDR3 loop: CASSLRGGQPQHF. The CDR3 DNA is TGTGCCAGCAGTTTACGGGGTGGGCAGCCCCAGCATTTT.

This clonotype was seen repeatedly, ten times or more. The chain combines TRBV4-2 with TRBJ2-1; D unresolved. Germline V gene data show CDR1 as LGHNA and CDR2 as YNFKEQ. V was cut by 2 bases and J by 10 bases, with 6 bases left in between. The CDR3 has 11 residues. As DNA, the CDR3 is TGTGCCAGCAGCCAAACGGTGGAGCAGTTCTTC. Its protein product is CASSQTVEQFF.

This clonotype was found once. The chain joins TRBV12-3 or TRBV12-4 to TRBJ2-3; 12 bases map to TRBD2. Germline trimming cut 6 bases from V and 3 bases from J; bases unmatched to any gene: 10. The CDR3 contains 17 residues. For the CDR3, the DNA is TGTGCCAGCAGCAAGACTAGCGGGAGTGTCGGGACAGATACGCAGTATTTT. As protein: CASSKTSGSVGTDTQYF.

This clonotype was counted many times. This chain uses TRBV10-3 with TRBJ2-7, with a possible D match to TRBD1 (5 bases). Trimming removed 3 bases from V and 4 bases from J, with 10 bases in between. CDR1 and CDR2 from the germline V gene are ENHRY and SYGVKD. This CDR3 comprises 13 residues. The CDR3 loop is CAISDWGTYEQYF. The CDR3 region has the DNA TGTGCCATCAGTGATTGGGGCACTTACGAGCAGTACTTC.

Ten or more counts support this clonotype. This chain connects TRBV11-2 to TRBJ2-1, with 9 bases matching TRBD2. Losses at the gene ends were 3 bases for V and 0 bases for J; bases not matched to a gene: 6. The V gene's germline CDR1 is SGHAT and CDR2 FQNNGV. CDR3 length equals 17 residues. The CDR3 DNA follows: TGTGCCAGCAGCTTCGGGCGGGAGGGATACTCCTACAATGAGCAGTTCTTC. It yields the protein CASSFGREGYSYNEQFF.

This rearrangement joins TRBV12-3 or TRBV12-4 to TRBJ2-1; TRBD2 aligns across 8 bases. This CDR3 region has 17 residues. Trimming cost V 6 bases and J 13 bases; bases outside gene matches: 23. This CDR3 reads CASSRHEYGRASRDQFF. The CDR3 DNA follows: TGTGCCAGCAGCCGCCATGAGTACGGGAGGGCCTCACGTGACCAGTTCTTC.

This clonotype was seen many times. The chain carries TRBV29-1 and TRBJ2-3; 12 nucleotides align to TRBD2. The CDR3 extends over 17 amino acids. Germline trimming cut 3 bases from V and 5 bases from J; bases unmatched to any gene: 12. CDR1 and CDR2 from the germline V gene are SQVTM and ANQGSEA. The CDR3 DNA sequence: TGCAGCGTTGAGGGCGAGGAACTAGCGGGAGGAGAAGATACGCAGTATTTT. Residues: CSVEGEELAGGEDTQYF.

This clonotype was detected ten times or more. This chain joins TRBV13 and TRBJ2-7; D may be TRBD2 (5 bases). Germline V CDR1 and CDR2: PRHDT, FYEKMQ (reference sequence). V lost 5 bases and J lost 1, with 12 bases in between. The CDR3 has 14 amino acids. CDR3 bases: TGTGCCAGCAGCCGACGAGCGGATTCCTACGAGCAGTACTTC. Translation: CASSRRADSYEQYF.

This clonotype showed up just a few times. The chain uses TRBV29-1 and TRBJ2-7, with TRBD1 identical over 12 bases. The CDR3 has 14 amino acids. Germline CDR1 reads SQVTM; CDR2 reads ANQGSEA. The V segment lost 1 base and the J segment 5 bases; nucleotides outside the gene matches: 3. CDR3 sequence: CSVEGGTGGDEQYF. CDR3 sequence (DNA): TGCAGCGTTGAAGGTGGGACAGGGGGCGACGAGCAGTACTTC.

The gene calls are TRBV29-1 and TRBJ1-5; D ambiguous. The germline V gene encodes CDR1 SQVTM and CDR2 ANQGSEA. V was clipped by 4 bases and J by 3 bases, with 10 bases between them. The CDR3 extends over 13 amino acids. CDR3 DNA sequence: TGCAGCGTTGGTGGCGGATACAATCAGCCCCAGCATTTT. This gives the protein CSVGGGYNQPQHF.

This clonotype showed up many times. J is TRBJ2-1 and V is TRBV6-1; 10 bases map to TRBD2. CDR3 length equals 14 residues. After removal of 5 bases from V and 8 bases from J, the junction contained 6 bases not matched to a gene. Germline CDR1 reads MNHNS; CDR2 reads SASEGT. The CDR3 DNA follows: TGTGCCAGCAGTAAGCGGGAGGGCCCCCATGAGCAGTTCTTC. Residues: CASSKREGPHEQFF.

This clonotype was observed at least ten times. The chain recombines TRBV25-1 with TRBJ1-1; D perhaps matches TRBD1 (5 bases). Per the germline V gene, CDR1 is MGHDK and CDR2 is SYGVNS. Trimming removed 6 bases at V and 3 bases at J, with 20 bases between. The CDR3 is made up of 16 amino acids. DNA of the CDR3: TGTGCCAGCAGCCCCACTCAGGGTGGGGGATACACTGAAGCTTTCTTT. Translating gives CASSPTQGGGYTEAFF.

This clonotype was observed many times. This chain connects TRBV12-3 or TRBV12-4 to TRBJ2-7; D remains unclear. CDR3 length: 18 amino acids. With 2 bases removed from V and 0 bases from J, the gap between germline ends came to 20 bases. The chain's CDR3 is CASSLTLGMGSSSYEQYF. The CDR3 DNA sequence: TGTGCCAGCAGTTTAACCCTGGGGATGGGCAGCTCCTCCTACGAGCAGTACTTC.

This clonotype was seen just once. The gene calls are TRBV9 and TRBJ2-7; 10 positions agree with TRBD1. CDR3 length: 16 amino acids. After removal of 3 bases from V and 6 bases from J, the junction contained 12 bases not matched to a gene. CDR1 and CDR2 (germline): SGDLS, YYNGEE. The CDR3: CASSAGTGVFSGEQYF. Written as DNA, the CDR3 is TGTGCCAGCAGCGCCGGGACAGGGGTCTTTTCCGGCGAGCAGTACTTC. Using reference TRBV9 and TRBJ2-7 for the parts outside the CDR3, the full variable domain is DSGVTQTPKHLITATGQRVTLRCSPRSGDLSVYWYQQSLDQGLQFLIQYYNGEERAKGNILERFSAQQFPDLHSELNLSSLELGDSALYFCASSAGTGVFSGEQYFGPGTRLTVT.

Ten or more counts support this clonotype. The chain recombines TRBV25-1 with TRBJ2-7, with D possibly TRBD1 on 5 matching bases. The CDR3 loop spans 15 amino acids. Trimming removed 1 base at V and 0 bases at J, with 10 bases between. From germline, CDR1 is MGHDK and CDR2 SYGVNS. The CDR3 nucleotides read TGTGCCAGCAGTGAATTGACAGCCTACTCCTACGAGCAGTACTTC. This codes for CASSELTAYSYEQYF.

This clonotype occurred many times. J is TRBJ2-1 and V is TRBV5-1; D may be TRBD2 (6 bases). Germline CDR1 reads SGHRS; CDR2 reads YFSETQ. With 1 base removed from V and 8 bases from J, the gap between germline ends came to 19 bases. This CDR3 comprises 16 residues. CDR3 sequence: CASSLRSEEGWHEQFF. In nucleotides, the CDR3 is TGCGCCAGCAGCTTGCGGTCAGAGGAGGGGTGGCATGAGCAGTTCTTC.

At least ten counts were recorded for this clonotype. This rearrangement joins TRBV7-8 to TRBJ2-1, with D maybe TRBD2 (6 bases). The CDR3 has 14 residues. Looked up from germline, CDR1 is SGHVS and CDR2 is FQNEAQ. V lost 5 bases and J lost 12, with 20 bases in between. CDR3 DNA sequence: TGTGCCAGCAGCCCCCGGCGGGACTCAGCGGCGCAGTTCTTC. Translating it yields CASSPRRDSAAQFF.

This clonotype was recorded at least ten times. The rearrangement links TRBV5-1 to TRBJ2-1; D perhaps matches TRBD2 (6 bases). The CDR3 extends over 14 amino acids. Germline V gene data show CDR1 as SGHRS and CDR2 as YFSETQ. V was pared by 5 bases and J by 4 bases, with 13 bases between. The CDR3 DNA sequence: TGCGCCAGCAGTAGTGGGGACTTATACAATGAGCAGTTCTTC. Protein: CASSSGDLYNEQFF.

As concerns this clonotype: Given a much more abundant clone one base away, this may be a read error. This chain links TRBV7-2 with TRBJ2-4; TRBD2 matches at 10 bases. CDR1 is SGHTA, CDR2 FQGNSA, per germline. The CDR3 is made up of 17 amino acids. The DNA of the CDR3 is TGTGCCAGCAGCTCTTCTAGCGGGAGTATGGTCAAAAACAGTCAGTACTTC. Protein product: CASSSSSGSMVKNSQYF.

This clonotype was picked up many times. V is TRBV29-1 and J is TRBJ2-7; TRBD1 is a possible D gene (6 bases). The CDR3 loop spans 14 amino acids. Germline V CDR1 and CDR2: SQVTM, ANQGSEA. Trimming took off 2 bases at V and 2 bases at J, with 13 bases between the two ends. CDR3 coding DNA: TGCAGCGTTGAATCACAGGGATTAACCTACGAGCAGTACTTC. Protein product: CSVESQGLTYEQYF.

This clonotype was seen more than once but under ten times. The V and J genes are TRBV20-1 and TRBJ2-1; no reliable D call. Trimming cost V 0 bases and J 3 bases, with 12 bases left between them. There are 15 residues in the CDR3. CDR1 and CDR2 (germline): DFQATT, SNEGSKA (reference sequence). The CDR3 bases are TGCAGTGCTAGAGAAAGGTCGGAGATCTACAATGAGCAGTTCTTC. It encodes CSARERSEIYNEQFF.

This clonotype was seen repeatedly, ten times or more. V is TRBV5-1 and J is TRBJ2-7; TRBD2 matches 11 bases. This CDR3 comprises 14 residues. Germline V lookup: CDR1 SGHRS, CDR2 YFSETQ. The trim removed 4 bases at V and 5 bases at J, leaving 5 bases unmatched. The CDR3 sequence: CASSLTSGRNEQYF. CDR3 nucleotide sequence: TGCGCCAGCAGCCTCACTAGCGGGAGAAACGAGCAGTACTTC.

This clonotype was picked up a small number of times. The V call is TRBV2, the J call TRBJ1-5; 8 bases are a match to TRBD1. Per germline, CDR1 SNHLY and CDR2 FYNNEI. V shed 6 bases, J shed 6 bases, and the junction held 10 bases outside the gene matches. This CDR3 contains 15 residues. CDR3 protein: CASSARQGAGQPQHF. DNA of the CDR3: TGTGCCAGCAGCGCCAGGCAGGGGGCAGGTCAGCCCCAGCATTTT.

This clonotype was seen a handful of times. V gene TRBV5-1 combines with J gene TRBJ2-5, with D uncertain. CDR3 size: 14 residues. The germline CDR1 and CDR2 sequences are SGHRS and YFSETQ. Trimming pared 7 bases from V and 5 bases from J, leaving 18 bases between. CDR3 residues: CASAPINGRETQYF. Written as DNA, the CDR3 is TGCGCCAGCGCCCCGATCAATGGAAGGGAGACCCAGTACTTC.

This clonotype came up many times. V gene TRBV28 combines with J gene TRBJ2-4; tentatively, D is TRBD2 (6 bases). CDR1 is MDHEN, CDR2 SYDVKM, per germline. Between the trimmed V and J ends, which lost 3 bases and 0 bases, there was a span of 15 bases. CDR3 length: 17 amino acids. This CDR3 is CASSFVYGGLAKNIQYF. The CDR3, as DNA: TGTGCCAGCAGTTTCGTGTACGGGGGACTAGCCAAAAACATTCAGTACTTC.

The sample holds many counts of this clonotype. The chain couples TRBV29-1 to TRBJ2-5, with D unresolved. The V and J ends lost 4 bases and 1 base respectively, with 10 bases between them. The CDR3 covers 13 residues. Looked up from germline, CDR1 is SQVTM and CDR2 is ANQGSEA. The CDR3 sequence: CSVVGRSQETQYF. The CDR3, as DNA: TGCAGCGTTGTCGGGCGGAGCCAAGAGACCCAGTACTTC.

The CDR3 region has the DNA TGCGCCAGCAGCCAAGGGATGGGCACAGATACGCAGTATTTT. It translates to CASSQGMGTDTQYF. The V gene is TRBV4-1, the J gene TRBJ2-3; no definite D call. Germline CDR1 is MGHRA and CDR2 is YSYEKL. The CDR3 extends over 14 amino acids. Between the trimmed V and J ends, which lost 1 base and 1 base, there was a span of 6 bases.

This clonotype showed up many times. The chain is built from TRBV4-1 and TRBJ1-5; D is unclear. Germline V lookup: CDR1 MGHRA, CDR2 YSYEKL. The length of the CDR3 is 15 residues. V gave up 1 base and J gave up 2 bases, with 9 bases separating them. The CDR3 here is CASSQAGAGNQPQHF. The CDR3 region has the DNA TGCGCCAGCAGCCAAGCAGGCGCGGGCAATCAGCCCCAGCATTTT.

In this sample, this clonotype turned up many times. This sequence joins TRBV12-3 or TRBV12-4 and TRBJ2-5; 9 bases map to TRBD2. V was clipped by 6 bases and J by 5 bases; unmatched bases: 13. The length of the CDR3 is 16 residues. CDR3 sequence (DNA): TGTGCCAGCAGCCCCGCCGACTGGACTAGCGCTGAGACCCAGTACTTC. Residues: CASSPADWTSAETQYF.